This T cell receptor beta chain was observed in a study of Ad26.COV2.S vaccination and SARS-CoV-2 variants. Sequencing was performed with immunoSEQ multiplex PCR; in TCRdb, only in-frame clones are kept and a portion is missing. The sample carries under 550,000 clones, roughly 88% recorded once. J lost 2 bases, V lost 1 base, and 10 bases had no gene match. Germline CDR1 and CDR2: SGHTA and FQGNSA. The CDR3 is 17 amino acids. The treatment is: some 19 received Ad26.COV2.S at low or high dose, single or two shots; several received placebo; per-sample allocation not given. Specimens were obtained on day 63 following the first vaccine or placebo injection. Donor was an adult aged 18-55 years in Boston.

The material sequenced was peripheral blood, taken in a trial of Ad26.COV2.S vaccine versus placebo. The sequence derives from a person between 18 and 65 years old who received the Ad26.COV2.S COVID-19 vaccine or a placebo. This sequence joins TRBV7-2 and TRBJ2-7; 8 bases align to TRBD1. The DNA for the CDR3 is TGTGCCAGCAGCTTAGGGCTACCGGGACAGGTTACCTACGAGCAGTACTTC. This encodes CASSLGLPGQVTYEQYF.